These 21 T cell receptor beta chains originate from one sample sequenced in a study of response to subunit inactivated influenza vaccine. TCRdb reprocessed the RT-PCR reads via MiXCR and lists one record per CDR3 protein. The repertoire holds approximately 500,000 distinct CDR3 sequences, with roughly 13% as singletons. Sample: PBMCs from blood, taken about 6 weeks after vaccination. These receptor sequences come from a man aged 45-65 years who received an inactivated influenza vaccine.

This clonotype was recorded many times. The genes are TRBV5-1 and TRBJ2-2, with D tentatively TRBD1 or TRBD2 (5 bases each). The CDR3 sequence is 15 residues long. Germline V lookup: CDR1 SGHRS, CDR2 YFSETQ. V lost 5 bases and J lost 4, with 15 bases in between. Here the CDR3 reads CASRQEAGRTGELFF. Here the CDR3 DNA reads TGCGCCAGCAGACAGGAGGCAGGGCGCACCGGGGAGCTGTTTTTT.

The chain uses TRBV7-9 and TRBJ2-7; D possibly corresponds to TRBD2 (5 bases). Trimming cost V 8 bases and J 1 base, with 12 bases left between them. This CDR3 is 13 amino acids long. The germline V gene encodes CDR1 SEHNR and CDR2 FQNEAQ (reference sequence). This CDR3 is CASYGKPSYEQYF. Written as DNA, the CDR3 is TGTGCCAGCTACGGGAAACCTTCCTACGAGCAGTACTTC.

The CDR3 DNA follows: TGTGCCAGCAGAGGGGGAACAGGGCGTGAAGAGACCCAGTACTTC. Its protein is CASRGGTGREETQYF. The chain carries TRBV7-2 and TRBJ2-5; perhaps TRBD1 as D (6 bases). CDR1 is SGHTA, CDR2 FQGNSA, per germline. V was cut by 6 bases and J by 3 bases, with 17 bases left in between. CDR3 length: 15 residues.

J is TRBJ2-7 and V is TRBV5-1; 8 bases are shared with TRBD1. The germline CDR1 and CDR2 sequences are SGHRS and YFSETQ. The CDR3 is made up of 16 amino acids. The J segment lost 7 bases and the V segment lost 5 bases, leaving 17 bases of the junction unmatched. The CDR3 sequence is CASRSPGRGHTGEQYF. CDR3 nucleotide sequence: TGCGCCAGCAGATCCCCGGGCAGGGGGCATACGGGAGAGCAGTACTTC.

The chain recombines TRBV20-1 with TRBJ2-1; 9 nucleotides line up with TRBD2. Unmatched junction bases numbered 6, after V lost 2 bases and J lost 4 bases. Looked up from germline, CDR1 is DFQATT and CDR2 is SNEGSKA (reference sequence). The CDR3 has 15 residues. CDR3 sequence reads: CSARPGLAPYNEQFF. In DNA, the CDR3 is TGCAGTGCTAGACCTGGACTAGCGCCATACAATGAGCAGTTCTTC.

The chain joins TRBV2 to TRBJ2-7, with 11 nucleotides matching TRBD2. The CDR3 consists of 15 residues. Germline CDR1 reads SNHLY; CDR2 reads FYNNEI. V was pared by 6 bases and J by 5 bases, with 9 bases of the junction left unmatched. The CDR3 here is CASRKGSGRAHEQYF. DNA of the CDR3: TGTGCCAGCAGGAAGGGTAGCGGGAGGGCCCACGAGCAGTACTTC.

This clonotype was detected a few times. The CDR3 bases are TGTGCCAGCCAATCCACAGGGGGATACAATGAGCAGTTCTTC. Protein product: CASQSTGGYNEQFF. The chain couples TRBV27 to TRBJ2-1, with 8 bases fitting TRBD1. V lost 8 bases and J lost 4; bases outside the gene matches: 7. CDR3 length: 14 residues. The germline V gene has CDR1 MNHEY and CDR2 SMNVEV (reference sequence).

This clonotype has a handful of counts. The chain has TRBV5-6 and TRBJ1-2; no clear D gene. CDR1 and CDR2 (germline): SGHDT, YYEEEE. The V gene lost 4 bases and the J gene lost 1 base, with 5 bases spanning the gap. The CDR3 is made up of 12 amino acids. For the CDR3, the DNA is TGTGCCAGCAGCAAAAATAACTATGGCTACACCTTC. It yields the protein CASSKNNYGYTF.

There are many counts of this clonotype. The chain employs TRBV4-1 and TRBJ1-4; D gene uncertain. The V gene lost 4 bases and the J gene lost 8 bases, with 11 bases spanning the gap. This CDR3 has 13 residues. CDR1 is MGHRA, CDR2 YSYEKL, per germline. As DNA, the CDR3 is TGCGCCAGCAGCCTTGGGCGGGCCGAAAAACTGTTTTTT. Translation: CASSLGRAEKLFF.

This clonotype was seen a handful of times. The V and J genes are TRBV6-2 or TRBV6-3 and TRBJ2-5, with a weak D call TRBD1 (6 bases). Trimming stripped 1 base from V and 5 bases from J, with 11 bases between. The germline CDR1 and CDR2 sequences are MNHEY and SVGEGT. The CDR3 sequence is 14 residues long. The CDR3 DNA sequence: TGTGCCAGCAGTTACTTGGGGGCCAGGGAGACCCAGTACTTC. Its protein product is CASSYLGARETQYF.

The table lists this clonotype with many counts. The CDR3 region is CASSLDRPYSNQPQHF. The CDR3 coding sequence is TGTGCCAGCAGCTTAGACAGGCCTTATAGCAATCAGCCCCAGCATTTT. This sequence joins TRBV7-2 and TRBJ1-5, with a possible D match to TRBD1 (5 bases). V was pared by 1 base and J by 0 bases, with 10 bases between. The germline gives CDR1 SGHTA, CDR2 FQGNSA. The CDR3 consists of 16 residues.

CDR3 nucleotide sequence: TGCAGTGCTCTTCATGGGACTAGCGGGCTCTACGAGCAGTACTTC. Protein: CSALHGTSGLYEQYF. The chain recombines TRBV20-1 with TRBJ2-7; the match to TRBD2 covers 12 bases. Germline CDR1 and CDR2: DFQATT and SNEGSKA (reference sequence). The CDR3 runs to 15 residues. The V segment lost 5 bases and the J segment 3 bases; nucleotides outside the gene matches: 8.

This clonotype occurred a few times. The chain recombines TRBV10-3 with TRBJ2-1, with 7 bases identical to TRBD2. Germline values: CDR1 ENHRY, CDR2 SYGVKD. Trimming took 3 bases from V and 0 from J; bases not matched to a gene: 14. The CDR3 covers 19 residues. The CDR3 loop is CAISDSRGRTSTSYNEQFF. The CDR3 DNA sequence: TGTGCCATCAGTGATAGTCGCGGGAGAACCTCTACCTCCTACAATGAGCAGTTCTTC.

Only a few counts were recorded for this clonotype. The chain has TRBV12-3 or TRBV12-4 and TRBJ2-5, with D perhaps TRBD1 (6 bases). V gave up 6 bases and J gave up 5 bases, with 19 bases separating them. CDR3 length: 15 amino acids. CDR3 DNA sequence: TGTGCCAGCAGCGGCCGGGACACTCAGGGGGAGACCCAGTACTTC. Protein sequence: CASSGRDTQGETQYF.

This clonotype was counted between two and nine times. V and J are TRBV11-1 and TRBJ2-5; TRBD2 matches at 8 bases. V dropped 7 bases and J dropped 4; count of bases not matched to a gene: 2. In germline, CDR1 is SGHAT, CDR2 FQDESV (reference sequence). The CDR3 has 12 residues. The CDR3 is CASTAGGETQYF. The CDR3 nucleotides are TGTGCCAGCACCGCGGGGGGAGAGACCCAGTACTTC.

The rearrangement links TRBV24-1 to TRBJ2-3; the match to TRBD2 covers 8 bases. Trimming at V came to 4 bases and at J to 0 bases, leaving 5 bases not matched to a gene. The germline V gene has CDR1 KGHDR and CDR2 SFDVKD. The CDR3 has 16 residues. CDR3 nucleotide sequence: TGTGCCACCAGTGAACCTATAGCGGGGAGCACAGATACGCAGTATTTT. Protein product: CATSEPIAGSTDTQYF.

J is TRBJ1-4 and V is TRBV30; tentative D call: TRBD1 (6 bases). The V end was cut by 6 bases, the J end by 5 bases, with 13 bases between. Germline assignment: CDR1 GTSNPN and CDR2 SVGIG (reference sequence). The CDR3 runs to 13 residues. CDR3 in amino acids: CACSAGENEKLFF. The CDR3 DNA reads TGTGCCTGCTCAGCAGGGGAAAATGAAAAACTGTTTTTT.

This clonotype was seen many times. The CDR3 is CASSRASYNEQFF. DNA for the CDR3: TGTGCCAGCAGTCGGGCCTCCTACAATGAGCAGTTCTTC. The chain couples TRBV12-3 or TRBV12-4 to TRBJ2-1; D call uncertain. The CDR3 covers 13 residues. V shed 5 bases and J shed 0 bases, with 5 bases lying between them.

V is TRBV20-1 and J is TRBJ1-4, with TRBD1 matching over 12 bases. CDR1 is DFQATT and CDR2 is SNEGSKA in the germline V gene (reference sequence). V was clipped by 5 bases and J by 7 bases; unmatched bases: 17. The CDR3 has 18 residues. The CDR3 region is CSAELQPGQGAFGEKLFF. The CDR3 bases are TGCAGTGCTGAGCTACAACCGGGACAGGGGGCCTTCGGTGAAAAACTGTTTTTT.

This clonotype has just a few counts. The V and J genes are TRBV12-3 or TRBV12-4 and TRBJ1-2; TRBD1 matches at 7 bases. The CDR3 consists of 13 residues. With 3 bases clipped from V and 5 bases from J, the junction kept 3 bases outside the gene matches. CDR3 nucleotide sequence: TGTGCCAGCAGTTTCCGGACAGGTTATGGCTACACCTTC. Translating gives CASSFRTGYGYTF.

V is TRBV29-1 and J is TRBJ2-5, with TRBD1 as a possible D gene (6 bases). The CDR3 contains 20 residues. Germline lookup yields CDR1 SQVTM and CDR2 ANQGSEA. Trimming took off 3 bases at V and 0 bases at J, with 29 bases between the two ends. The CDR3 loop reads CSVEFGLEDSTKFDQETQYF. CDR3 nucleotides: TGCAGCGTTGAGTTTGGGCTGGAGGACAGCACAAAATTCGACCAAGAGACCCAGTACTTC.